This entry is about one T cell receptor (beta chain). Profiled with immunoSEQ multiplex PCR; TCRdb holds only in-frame clones, not every one. The repertoire holds 150,000 to 200,000 clones, with around four fifths as singletons. V lost 8 bases, J lost 4 bases, and 8 bases stayed unmatched. This CDR3 has 14 residues. From germline, CDR1 is SNHLY and CDR2 FYNNEI. These data come from a study of blood T cell repertoires in COVID-19. The wider study: Acute-phase and convalescent COVID-19 samples originated in the United States, Italy and Spain.

The sequenced material came from peripheral blood. This chain links TRBV2 with TRBJ2-7, with TRBD2 matching 10 bases. The TCR comes from a woman in her 30s with acute or convalescent COVID-19. The CDR3 loop reads CASGLAGGPYEQYF. The CDR3 DNA reads TGTGCCAGCGGCTTAGCGGGAGGACCTTACGAGCAGTACTTC.